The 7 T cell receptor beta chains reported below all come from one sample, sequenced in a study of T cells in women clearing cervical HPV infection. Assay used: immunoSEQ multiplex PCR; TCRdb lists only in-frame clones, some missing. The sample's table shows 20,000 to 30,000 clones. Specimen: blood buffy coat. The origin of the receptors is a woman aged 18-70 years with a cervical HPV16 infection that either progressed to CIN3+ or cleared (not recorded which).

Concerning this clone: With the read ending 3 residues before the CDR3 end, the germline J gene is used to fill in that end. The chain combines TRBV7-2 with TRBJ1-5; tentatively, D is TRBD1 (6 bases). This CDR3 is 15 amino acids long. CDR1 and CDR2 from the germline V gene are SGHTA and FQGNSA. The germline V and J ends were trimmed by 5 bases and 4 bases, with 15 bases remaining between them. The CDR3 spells CASSAGTTLNQPQHF. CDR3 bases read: TGTGCCAGCAGCGCCGGGACAACCCTGAATCAGCCC.

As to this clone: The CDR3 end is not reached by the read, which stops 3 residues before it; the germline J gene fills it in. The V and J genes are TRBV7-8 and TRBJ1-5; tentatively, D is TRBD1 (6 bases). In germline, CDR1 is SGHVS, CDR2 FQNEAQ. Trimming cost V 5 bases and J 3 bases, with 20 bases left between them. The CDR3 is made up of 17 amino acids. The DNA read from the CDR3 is TGTGCCAGCAGCGCAGGGGTGGGGTGGGTCGTCAATCAGCCC. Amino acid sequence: CASSAGVGWVVNQP. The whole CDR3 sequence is CASSAGVGWVVNQPQHF.

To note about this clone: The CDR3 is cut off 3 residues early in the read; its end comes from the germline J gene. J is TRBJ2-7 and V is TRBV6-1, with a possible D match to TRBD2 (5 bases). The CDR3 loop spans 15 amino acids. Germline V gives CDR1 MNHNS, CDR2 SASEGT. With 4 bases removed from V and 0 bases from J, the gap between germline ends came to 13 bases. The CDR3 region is CASSVAGTFSYEQYF. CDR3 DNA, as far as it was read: TGTGCCAGCAGTGTGGCGGGCACATTCTCCTACGAG.

The CDR3 is CAWSSQGNSPLHF. The sequenced CDR3 bases are TGTGCCTGGAGCAGCCAGGGTAATTCACCC. The V gene is TRBV30, the J gene TRBJ1-6, with D possibly TRBD1 on 5 matching bases. The read terminates 3 residues before the CDR3 end, so the remaining end is supplied by the germline J gene. The CDR3 totals 13 residues. Trimming left V 3 bases short and J 6 bases short, with 9 bases between. Germline V gene lookup returns CDR1 GTSNPN and CDR2 SVGIG (reference sequence).

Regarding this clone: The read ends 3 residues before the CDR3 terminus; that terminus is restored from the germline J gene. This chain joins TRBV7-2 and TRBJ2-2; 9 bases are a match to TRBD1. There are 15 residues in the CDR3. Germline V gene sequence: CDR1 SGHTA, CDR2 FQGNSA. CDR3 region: CASSRTGATNEKLFF. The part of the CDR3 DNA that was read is TGTGCCAGCAGCCGGACAGGGGCAACTAATGAAAAG.

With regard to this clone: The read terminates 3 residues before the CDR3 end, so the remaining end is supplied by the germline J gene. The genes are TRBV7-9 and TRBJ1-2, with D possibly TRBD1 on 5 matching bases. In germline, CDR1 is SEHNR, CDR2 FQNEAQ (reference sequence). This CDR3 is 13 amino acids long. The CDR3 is CASSFDSYNDYTF. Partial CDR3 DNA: TGTGCCAGCAGCTTCGACAGTTACAATGAC.

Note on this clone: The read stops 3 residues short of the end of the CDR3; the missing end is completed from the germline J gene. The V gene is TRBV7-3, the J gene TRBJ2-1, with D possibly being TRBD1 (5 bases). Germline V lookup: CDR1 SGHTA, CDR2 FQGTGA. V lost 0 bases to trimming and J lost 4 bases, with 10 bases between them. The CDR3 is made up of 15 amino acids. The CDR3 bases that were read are TGTGCCAGCAGCTTAACCTACCAGGGATACAATGAG. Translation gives CASSLTYQGYNE. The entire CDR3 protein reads CASSLTYQGYNEQFF.